Detailed here is one T cell receptor beta chain. Germline V gives CDR1 MNHEY, CDR2 SVGEGT. Trimming cost V 6 bases and J 1 base; bases outside gene matches: 11. The CDR3 spans 18 residues. This entry is derived from a study of blood T cell repertoires in COVID-19. Produced via immunoSEQ multiplex PCR; TCRdb's table is partial and in-frame only. The sample has over 150,000 clones, under 90% seen once. This sequence originates from a middle-aged man who had recovered from COVID-19. The chain is built from TRBV6-2 or TRBV6-3 and TRBJ2-6; 8 bases agree with TRBD1. The source material was PBMCs or T cells enriched from blood (not recorded which). The CDR3 DNA sequence: TGTGCCAGCAGCCCTTGGAGGGGGACAGGATCTGGGGCCAACGTCCTGACTTTC. Protein product: CASSPWRGTGSGANVLTF.